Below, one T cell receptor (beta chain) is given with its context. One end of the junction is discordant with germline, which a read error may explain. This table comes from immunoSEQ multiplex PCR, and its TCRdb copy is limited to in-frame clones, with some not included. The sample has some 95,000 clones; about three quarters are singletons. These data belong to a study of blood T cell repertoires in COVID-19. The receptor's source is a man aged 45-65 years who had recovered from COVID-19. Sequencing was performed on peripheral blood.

CDR3 loop: CASSPWDRGQDTQYF. As DNA, the CDR3 is TGTGCCAGTAGTCCATGGGACAGGGGGCAAGATACGCAATATTTT. The chain is built from TRBV19 and TRBJ2-3; the match to TRBD1 covers 12 bases. The CDR3 length is 15 residues. CDR1 is LNHDA and CDR2 is SQIVND in the germline V gene (reference sequence).